This T cell receptor (beta chain) derives from a study of T-cell reconstitution after alpha-beta-depleted transplantation in children. The study, taken as a whole, reports: Surviving recipient T cells and thymic progenitors accounted for the high day-60 TCRbeta diversity observed in some patients. T-cell numbers and diversity one year post-transplant derived largely from freshly generated T cells. Expanded graft clones numbering several hundred reportedly gave rise to alpha-beta T cells about two months after transplant.

Unique molecular identifiers featured in how the TCRbeta library was prepared. TCRdb re-called the PCR reads with MiXCR, one entry per CDR3 protein. The table shows around 200,000 distinct CDR3 sequences, with more than 15% occurring only once. Remarks on this clonotype: Its antigen is still unknown.

The CDR3 sequence is 15 residues long. The germline CDR1 and CDR2 sequences are SGHNT and YYREEE (reference sequence). V shed 4 bases and J 5 bases; nucleotides not matched to a gene: 5. The rearrangement uses TRBV5-4 and TRBJ2-1; 11 nucleotides agree with TRBD2. This sample comprised PBMCs, mostly from graft donor cells, obtained 360 days after TCRalphabeta/CD19-depleted stem cell transplant. This TCR came from a male patient aged 2 to 9 who had a stem cell transplant for acute lymphoblastic leukemia, so the T cells may come from the graft donor. The CDR3 nucleotides are TGTGCCAGCAGCCCCGGACTAGCGGGCAACAATGAGCAGTTCTTC. Protein sequence: CASSPGLAGNNEQFF.